These T cell receptor beta chains were read from a single sample in a study of shared clonotypes between healthy human individuals. TCRdb's table, derived via immunoSEQ multiplex PCR, lists solely in-frame clones and lacks some. The sample has approximately 640,000 clones; less than 95% are singletons. Source material: memory CD8+ T cells from PBMCs. Source of these receptors: a man between 18 and 29 years old in good health. Some clones in this sample may be carry-over from other donors' samples. Each CDR3 is given with its conserved first and last residue. D genes are given only for firm matches. For some rows the clone size is stated as once, few or many, or as a class when expanded; others skip it.

j_gene,d_gene,abundance,v_gene,CDR3aa,CDR3nt
TRBJ2-4,NA,NA,TRBV18,CASSNIELGAGRGNIQYF,TGTGCCAGCTCTAACATAGAGCTAGGGGCTGGGCGCGGAAACATTCAGTACTTC
TRBJ2-6,NA,NA,TRBV6-1,CASWGNTGANVLTF,TGTGCCAGCTGGGGTAATACTGGGGCCAACGTCCTGACTTTC
TRBJ1-3,NA,NA,TRBV19,CASSARDGSSGNTIYF,TGTGCCAGTAGTGCCAGGGACGGAAGCTCTGGAAACACCATATATTTT
TRBJ1-1,TRBD1,few,TRBV27,CASRDRGLTEAFF,TGTGCCAGCCGGGACAGGGGGCTCACTGAAGCTTTCTTT
TRBJ2-1,TRBD2,NA,TRBV4-2,CASSQDEGLAGYNEQFF,TGTGCCAGCAGCCAAGATGAGGGGCTAGCGGGATACAATGAGCAGTTCTTC
TRBJ2-2,TRBD1,NA,TRBV27,CASSYITTVRGPGELFF,TGTGCCAGCAGTTATATAACGACTGTCAGGGGGCCCGGGGAGCTGTTTTTT
TRBJ1-5,NA,NA,TRBV13,CASSLENQPQHF,TGTGCCAGCAGCTTAGAGAATCAGCCCCAGCATTTT
TRBJ2-7,TRBD2,NA,TRBV9,CASSVVGLAGHEQYF,TGTGCCAGCAGCGTAGTAGGACTAGCGGGCCACGAGCAGTACTTC
TRBJ2-5,NA,once,TRBV19,CASSRGEETQYF,TGTGCCAGTAGTAGGGGGGAAGAGACCCAGTACTTC
TRBJ2-7,NA,NA,TRBV4-2,CASSQDWGPSYGEQYF,TGTGCCAGCAGCCAAGATTGGGGGCCCTCCTATGGCGAGCAGTACTTC
TRBJ2-1,NA,NA,TRBV7-9,CASSPDDNEQFF,TGTGCCAGCAGCCCCGACGACAATGAGCAGTTCTTC
TRBJ2-7,NA,NA,TRBV6-5,CASSPLARREQYF,TGTGCCAGCAGTCCACTCGCCCGCCGCGAGCAGTACTTC
TRBJ2-3,NA,once,TRBV5-1,CASSLGANTDTQYF,TGCGCCAGCAGCTTAGGTGCTAACACAGATACGCAGTATTTT
TRBJ1-1,TRBD1,NA,TRBV6-5,CASSFTGGTTEAFF,TGTGCCAGCAGTTTTACAGGGGGTACAACTGAAGCTTTCTTT
TRBJ1-1,TRBD1,NA,TRBV2,CASRDRTGSSTEAFF,TGTGCCAGCAGGGACCGGACAGGGTCGAGCACTGAAGCTTTCTTT
TRBJ2-5,NA,NA,TRBV19,CASSIDSEETQYF,TGTGCCAGTAGTATAGATTCGGAAGAGACCCAGTACTTC
TRBJ1-1,NA,NA,TRBV11-2,CASTLYMNTEAFF,TGTGCCAGCACGCTATACATGAACACTGAAGCTTTCTTT
TRBJ2-1,NA,once,TRBV27,CASSYSGGAVANEQFF,TGTGCCAGCAGTTATAGTGGGGGGGCTGTAGCCAATGAGCAGTTCTTC
TRBJ2-7,NA,NA,TRBV6-1,CASSEGRSPYEQYF,TGTGCCAGCAGTGAAGGCAGGTCTCCCTACGAGCAGTACTTC
TRBJ2-1,TRBD1,once,TRBV12-5,CASGTYRTGLINEQFF,TGTGCTAGTGGAACATACAGGACAGGGCTAATTAATGAGCAGTTCTTC
TRBJ2-1,NA,once,TRBV5-4,CASSSTYNEQFF,TGTGCCAGTTCCAGTACCTACAATGAGCAGTTCTTC
TRBJ1-2,TRBD1,NA,TRBV7-2,CASSWGQTNYGYTF,TGTGCCAGCAGCTGGGGACAGACAAACTATGGCTACACCTTC
TRBJ2-2,NA,few,TRBV27,CASGVGELFF,TGTGCCTCAGGAGTGGGGGAGCTGTTTTTT
TRBJ1-3,NA,NA,TRBV9,CASSVSGRLDSGNTIYF,TGTGCCAGCAGCGTAAGTGGGAGGCTTGACTCTGGAAACACCATATATTTT
TRBJ2-2,NA,NA,TRBV6-5,CASSYTSRANTGELFF,TGTGCCAGCAGTTATACATCGCGGGCTAACACCGGGGAGCTGTTTTTT
TRBJ2-7,TRBD1,NA,TRBV27,CASSLQTGVIDEQYF,TGTGCCAGCAGTTTACAGACAGGGGTAATTGACGAGCAGTACTTC
TRBJ1-5,NA,NA,TRBV7-5,CARSPGNGTGNQPQHF,TGTGCCAGAAGCCCGGGGAACGGAACCGGCAATCAGCCCCAGCATTTT
TRBJ1-1,NA,NA,TRBV19,CASSITTGRRTEAFF,TGTGCCAGTAGTATAACCACAGGGCGGCGAACTGAAGCTTTCTTT
TRBJ2-1,TRBD1,NA,TRBV28,CASSPTDRISSYNEQFF,TGTGCCAGCAGTCCGACGGACAGGATCAGCTCCTACAATGAGCAGTTCTTC
TRBJ2-7,NA,NA,TRBV5-1,CASSFRQGNYEQYF,TGCGCCAGCAGCTTCCGGCAGGGGAACTACGAGCAGTACTTC
TRBJ1-2,TRBD1,NA,TRBV27,CASSLSAGTGDYGYTF,TGTGCCAGCAGTTTATCCGCCGGGACAGGGGATTATGGCTACACCTTC
TRBJ2-7,NA,NA,TRBV6-1,CASTLNAERYEQYF,TGTGCCAGCACCTTGAATGCCGAAAGGTACGAGCAGTACTTC
TRBJ1-1,NA,NA,TRBV5-3,CARSRTGAPVNTEAFF,TGTGCCAGAAGCAGGACGGGGGCCCCGGTGAACACTGAAGCTTTCTTT
TRBJ2-7,NA,NA,TRBV9,CASSASPGWRYEQYF,TGTGCCAGCAGCGCATCGCCAGGGTGGCGATACGAGCAGTACTTC
TRBJ2-1,TRBD1,NA,TRBV7-8,CASSPGTGPYNEQFF,TGTGCCAGCAGCCCCGGGACAGGGCCCTACAATGAGCAGTTCTTC
TRBJ1-5,NA,few,TRBV9,CASSVEEGQPQHF,TGTGCCAGCAGCGTAGAAGAGGGTCAGCCCCAGCATTTT
TRBJ1-4,NA,NA,TRBV7-9,CASSLALYEETLFF,TGTGCCAGCAGCTTGGCCTTGTATGAGGAGACACTGTTTTTT
TRBJ1-5,NA,NA,TRBV15,CATRPAGNNQPQHF,TGTGCCACCAGACCCGCCGGCAACAATCAGCCCCAGCATTTT
TRBJ2-7,NA,NA,TRBV5-6,CASSYARVNEQYF,TGTGCCAGCAGCTACGCCAGGGTCAACGAGCAGTACTTC
TRBJ2-6,NA,NA,TRBV15,CATSRAVVGANVLTF,TGTGCCACCAGCAGAGCGGTGGTAGGGGCCAACGTCCTGACTTTC